The 31 T cell receptor beta chains below all came from one sample that was sequenced in a study of spatial heterogeneity in lung cancer. Points from the study as a whole: Expanded intratumoral alpha and beta TCR counts tracked tumor mutation counts.

Each CDR3 protein is one row after TCRdb ran MiXCR on the 5' RACE reads. The sample yields more than 1,400 distinct CDR3 sequences, 10% to 15% seen once. No antigen has been identified for these receptors. The time point here: sample taken at primary tumor resection. The material sequenced was lung tumor tissue, taken at surgery. The source is a female donor with early-stage non-small cell lung cancer.

As to this clonotype: Within a library made for alpha chains, this beta chain is off target, and its count is uninformative. This chain connects TRBV12-3 or TRBV12-4 to TRBJ1-1; the D is unclear. The CDR3 runs 12 residues. The V and J ends lost 2 bases and 7 bases respectively, with 8 bases between them. CDR3 amino acids: CASSLIGNEAFF. For the CDR3, the DNA is TGTGCCAGCAGTTTAATCGGAAATGAAGCTTTCTTT.

Turning to this clonotype: Since the library was made to target alpha chains, this beta chain is a stray read and its abundance is not meaningful. The DNA for the CDR3 is TGTGCCACCACCGAGGCTAGCGGAGGAGTGATCCATGAGCAGTTCTTC. As protein: CATTEASGGVIHEQFF. The chain combines TRBV24-1 with TRBJ2-1; 7 nucleotides match TRBD2. The V gene end was trimmed by 8 bases and the J gene end by 8 bases; junction bases not matched to a gene: 17. The CDR3 is 16 residues long. Germline CDR1 KGHDR, CDR2 SFDVKD.

In this sample, this clonotype is medium-sized. A library made for alpha chains picked up this beta chain off target, so its size means little. The chain uses TRBV7-2 and TRBJ2-5; the match to TRBD1 covers 9 bases. Trimming removed 4 bases from V and 5 bases from J; junction bases left unmatched: 5. Germline V lookup: CDR1 SGHTA, CDR2 FQGNSA. The CDR3 is made up of 14 amino acids. CDR3 sequence reads: CASSSNRGRETQYF. Written as DNA, the CDR3 is TGTGCCAGCAGCTCAAACAGGGGGCGCGAGACCCAGTACTTC.

Concerning this clonotype itself: Little can be read into the size of this beta chain, an off-target read in a library designed for alpha chains. V is TRBV6-1 and J is TRBJ2-2; the D gene is possibly TRBD2 (6 bases). CDR1 and CDR2 (germline): MNHNS, SASEGT. Trimming left V 2 bases short and J 2 bases short, with 12 bases between. The CDR3 sequence is 16 residues long. CDR3: CASSEILGLNTGELFF. CDR3 DNA sequence: TGTGCCAGCAGTGAAATTCTGGGACTTAACACCGGGGAGCTGTTTTTT.

By proportion, this clonotype is medium-sized (0.01 to 0.1%). Since the library was made to target alpha chains, this beta chain is a stray read and its abundance is not meaningful. The chain links TRBV6-6 to TRBJ2-2, with unresolved D. V lost 4 bases and J lost 4, with 4 bases in between. This CDR3 is built from 12 residues. Germline V CDR1 and CDR2: MNHNY, SVGAGI (reference sequence). The CDR3 DNA sequence: TGTGCCAGCAGTTGGGGCACCGGGGAGCTGTTTTTT. Amino acid sequence: CASSWGTGELFF.

This clonotype was seen repeatedly, ten times or more. For a library built for alpha chains, this beta chain is a stray read; little rests on its size. This chain connects TRBV5-4 to TRBJ2-2; 7 nucleotides agree with TRBD1. This CDR3 contains 16 residues. Germline loops: CDR1 SGHNT, CDR2 YYREEE (reference sequence). The junction had 8 bases not matched to a gene; V was cut back by 0 bases and J by 6 bases. The CDR3 loop is CASSLAQGQGSGELFF. CDR3 coding DNA: TGTGCCAGCAGCTTGGCACAGGGGCAAGGGTCCGGGGAGCTGTTTTTT.

In its sample, this clonotype ranks as medium-sized. The size of this beta chain means little, since it is a stray read in a library made for alpha chains. The V gene is TRBV18, the J gene TRBJ2-1; D gene uncertain. CDR3 length: 13 residues. The germline V gene has CDR1 KGHSH and CDR2 LQKENI. Trimming took 3 bases from V and 3 from J, leaving 6 bases between them. Written as DNA, the CDR3 is TGTGCCAGCTCACCCGACGGCTACAATGAGCAGTTCTTC. Amino acids: CASSPDGYNEQFF. The full variable domain, in which reference TRBV18 and TRBJ2-1 provide the parts outside the CDR3, is NAGVMQNPRHLVRRRGQEARLRCSPMKGHSHVYWYRQLPEEGLKFMVYLQKENIIDESGMPKERFSAEFPKEGPSILRIQQVVRGDSAAYFCASSPDGYNEQFFGPGTRLTVL.

In its sample, this clonotype ranks as large. This beta chain is a stray read from a library made for alpha chains; its abundance is not meaningful. The V gene is TRBV20-1, the J gene TRBJ2-3; D is possibly TRBD1 (5 bases). Per the germline V gene, CDR1 is DFQATT and CDR2 is SNEGSKA (reference sequence). This CDR3 region has 13 residues. V lost 0 bases and J 5 bases, leaving 9 bases between the germline ends. CDR3 sequence (DNA): TGCAGTGCTAGAGACGTGCAGGGAGATACGCAGTATTTT. As protein: CSARDVQGDTQYF.

To note about this clonotype: This beta chain is a stray read from a library made for alpha chains; its abundance is not meaningful. The rearrangement uses TRBV5-6 and TRBJ1-2; D might be TRBD1 (5 bases). The CDR3 is 14 amino acids. V was cut by 2 bases and J by 6 bases, with 14 bases left in between. Germline CDR1 and CDR2: SGHDT and YYEEEE. The CDR3 DNA is TGTGCCAGCAGCTTCTGGGAAGGGGTGGATGGCTACACCTTC. It yields the protein CASSFWEGVDGYTF.

On this clonotype: This beta chain is off target for a library built for alpha chains, so its abundance means little. The chain carries TRBV7-2 and TRBJ2-3, with D perhaps given as TRBD1 or TRBD2 (5 bases each). The CDR3 spans 13 residues. V dropped 8 bases and J dropped 4 bases, with 13 bases sitting between them. CDR1 and CDR2 (germline): SGHTA, FQGNSA. Here the CDR3 reads CASGAQRADTQYF. The CDR3 DNA reads TGTGCCAGCGGGGCCCAGAGGGCAGATACGCAGTATTTT.

By frequency in the sample, this clonotype is medium-sized (0.01 to 0.1%). The library was built for alpha chains, so this beta chain is an off-target read and its size means little. This chain links TRBV18 with TRBJ2-3; TRBD1 might be the D (6 bases). The CDR3 runs 15 residues. Germline V CDR1 and CDR2: KGHSH, LQKENI. The germline V and J ends were trimmed by 5 bases and 2 bases, with 14 bases remaining between them. CDR3 region: CASSLASGVTDTQYF. The CDR3 DNA is TGTGCCAGCTCATTAGCGTCAGGGGTCACAGATACGCAGTATTTT.

This clonotype was seen just once. Because the library targeted alpha chains, this beta chain is an off-target read whose size means little. The chain uses TRBV11-2 and TRBJ2-3, with 13 bases matching TRBD2. The CDR3 spans 17 residues. Unmatched junction bases numbered 6, after V lost 4 bases and J lost 2 bases. Germline V gene data show CDR1 as SGHAT and CDR2 as FQNNGV. The CDR3 bases are TGTGCCAGCAGCTCCCCGGGACTAGCGGGGTCCACAGATACGCAGTATTTT. It translates to CASSSPGLAGSTDTQYF.

This clonotype was counted between two and nine times. A single base separates this from a much larger clone, so it may be a read error. This beta chain slipped into a library made for alpha chains as a stray read, so its size is not meaningful. The rearrangement uses TRBV7-2 and TRBJ1-1; possibly TRBD1 for D (6 bases). This CDR3 is 14 amino acids long. Germline V gives CDR1 SGHTA, CDR2 FQGNSA. The chain's CDR3 is CASRRGSTNTKAFF. CDR3 sequence (DNA): TGTGCCAGCAGAAGGGGGTCAACCAACACTAAAGCTTTCTTT.

This clonotype is medium-sized in the sample. Being off target in a library aimed at alpha chains, this beta chain has a size of little meaning. The rearrangement links TRBV28 to TRBJ1-5; 9 nucleotides line up with TRBD1. CDR1 and CDR2 (germline): MDHEN, SYDVKM. This CDR3 region has 23 residues. V trimming: 3 bases; J trimming: 0 bases; junction bases outside the gene matches: 24. The CDR3 reads CASSFAPDSNRGLSYYSNQPQHF. CDR3 coding DNA: TGTGCCAGCAGTTTCGCCCCAGACTCGAACAGGGGGCTCTCTTACTATAGCAATCAGCCCCAGCATTTT.

Concerning this clonotype itself: This beta chain is a stray read from a library made for alpha chains; its abundance is not meaningful. The chain couples TRBV4-1 to TRBJ2-1; TRBD1 or TRBD2 may be the D gene (5 bases each). V lost 0 bases and J lost 8, with 20 bases in between. The length of the CDR3 is 17 residues. Looked up from germline, CDR1 is MGHRA and CDR2 is YSYEKL. This CDR3 reads CASSQDQLALGADEQFF. The CDR3 DNA reads TGCGCCAGCAGCCAAGATCAACTGGCCCTCGGGGCGGATGAGCAGTTCTTC.

A remark on this clonotype: This beta chain is off target for a library built for alpha chains, so its abundance means little. J is TRBJ1-1 and V is TRBV7-6; TRBD1 agrees at 8 bases. The CDR3 is made up of 17 amino acids. Germline values: CDR1 SGHVS, CDR2 FNYEAQ. V shed 4 bases, J shed 2 bases, and the junction held 12 bases outside the gene matches. The CDR3 protein is CASSSPYEDRVNTEAFF. For the CDR3, the DNA is TGTGCCAGCAGCTCTCCTTACGAGGACAGGGTAAACACTGAAGCTTTCTTT.

By its share, this clonotype is medium-sized. This beta chain is a stray sequence in a library constructed for alpha chains; its clone size is not meaningful. The chain carries TRBV19 and TRBJ2-1; D call uncertain. The V gene lost 1 base and the J gene lost 9 bases, with 16 bases spanning the gap. This CDR3 is 15 amino acids long. Per germline, CDR1 LNHDA and CDR2 SQIVND (reference sequence). In DNA form, the CDR3 reads TGTGCCAGTAGTATAGTCCCTCGGTCTTGGGGTGAGCAGTTCTTC. Translation gives CASSIVPRSWGEQFF.

To note about this clonotype: Because the library targeted alpha chains, this beta chain is an off-target read whose size means little. The chain recombines TRBV11-2 with TRBJ2-7, with D unclear. From germline, CDR1 is SGHAT and CDR2 FQNNGV. V was pared by 3 bases and J by 8 bases, with 8 bases between. The CDR3 extends over 11 amino acids. The CDR3 region is CASSLYTQQYF. The CDR3 DNA follows: TGTGCCAGCAGCTTGTACACCCAGCAGTACTTC.

This clonotype was recorded a few times. Since the library was made to target alpha chains, this beta chain is a stray read and its abundance is not meaningful. J is TRBJ2-1 and V is TRBV7-2; maybe TRBD2 (7 bases). Trimming stripped 6 bases from V and 4 bases from J, with 13 bases between. This CDR3 has 14 residues. Germline V gene data show CDR1 as SGHTA and CDR2 as FQGNSA. This chain's CDR3 is CASSGAGTYNEQFF. CDR3 sequence (DNA): TGTGCCAGCAGTGGAGCGGGGACATACAATGAGCAGTTCTTC.

This clonotype is judged large. Since it is a stray read in a library aimed at alpha chains, this beta chain has a size that is not meaningful. V gene TRBV28 combines with J gene TRBJ1-2; TRBD1 agrees at 7 bases. The CDR3 loop spans 14 amino acids. V trimming: 6 bases; J trimming: 8 bases; junction bases outside the gene matches: 12. Germline CDR1 is MDHEN and CDR2 is SYDVKM. CDR3 nucleotide sequence: TGTGCCAGCAGGGATGGACAGGCCCTCCTCGGCTACACCTTC. It translates to CASRDGQALLGYTF.

Judged by abundance, this clonotype is medium-sized (0.01 to 0.1%). This beta chain came through as a stray read in a library set up for alpha chains, and its size says little. V is TRBV5-1 and J is TRBJ2-2; a weak D match, TRBD2 (6 bases). V lost 5 bases and J 4 bases, leaving 12 bases between the germline ends. Germline V gene sequence: CDR1 SGHRS, CDR2 YFSETQ. The CDR3 runs 14 residues. Here the CDR3 reads CASRAGLFTGELFF. CDR3 in DNA: TGCGCCAGCAGGGCGGGACTTTTCACCGGGGAGCTGTTTTTT. Drawing the rest from reference TRBV5-1 and TRBJ2-2, the complete variable domain is KAGVTQTPRYLIKTRGQQVTLSCSPISGHRSVSWYQQTPGQGLQFLFEYFSETQRNKGNFPGRFSGRQFSNSRSEMNVSTLELGDSALYLCASRAGLFTGELFFGEGSRLTVL.

This clonotype has only a few counts. Little can be read into the size of this beta chain, an off-target read in a library designed for alpha chains. The chain has TRBV7-8 and TRBJ2-5; D tentatively reads TRBD1 or TRBD2 (5 bases each). Trimming cost V 0 bases and J 4 bases, with 18 bases left between them. Germline lookup yields CDR1 SGHVS and CDR2 FQNEAQ. This CDR3 has 17 residues. CDR3 region: CASSLALRGGWGETQYF. The DNA for the CDR3 is TGTGCCAGCAGCTTAGCGCTGAGGGGCGGATGGGGAGAGACCCAGTACTTC.

Within the sample, this clonotype is medium-sized. A library prepared for alpha chains yielded this beta chain as an off-target read; its size is of little meaning. The rearrangement joins TRBV5-1 to TRBJ2-3; TRBD2 matches 10 bases. V gave up 3 bases and J gave up 6 bases; unmatched junction bases: 7. CDR3 size: 15 residues. Per the germline V gene, CDR1 is SGHRS and CDR2 is YFSETQ. Here the CDR3 DNA reads TGCGCCAGCAGCTCAACCGGGACTAGCGATGATACGCAGTATTTT. Protein product: CASSSTGTSDDTQYF.

By sample share, this clonotype is large (0.1 to 1%). This beta chain is off target for a library built for alpha chains, so its abundance means little. This chain links TRBV20-1 with TRBJ2-2; D is possibly TRBD1 (6 bases). The V and J ends lost 4 bases and 1 base respectively, with 10 bases between them. Per germline, CDR1 DFQATT and CDR2 SNEGSKA (reference sequence). The CDR3 extends over 14 amino acids. Written as DNA, the CDR3 is TGCAGTGCTATCAAGACAGGGAACACCGGGGAGCTGTTTTTT. Protein sequence: CSAIKTGNTGELFF.

The table lists this clonotype with many counts. The library was designed around alpha chains, so this beta chain is a stray read whose abundance carries little weight. The chain is built from TRBV12-5 and TRBJ2-7, with D tentatively TRBD1 (6 bases). The germline gives CDR1 LGHNT, CDR2 FRNRAP. V was trimmed by 8 bases and J by 3 bases, leaving 17 bases between them. This CDR3 comprises 14 residues. The CDR3 DNA reads as TGTGCTAGTCGGGCAGAGGGACAACTCTACGAGCAGTACTTC. Protein product: CASRAEGQLYEQYF.

This clonotype is medium-sized within its sample. In a library made to pick up alpha chains, this beta chain is a stray read with a size that means little. The chain recombines TRBV20-1 with TRBJ1-5, with a tentative D call TRBD1 (6 bases). V was pared by 6 bases and J by 5 bases, with 14 bases between. In germline, CDR1 is DFQATT, CDR2 SNEGSKA (reference sequence). The CDR3 extends over 13 amino acids. CDR3 bases: TGCAGTGCACTGCGGGACATAGATCAGCCCCAGCATTTT. Encoded protein: CSALRDIDQPQHF.

To note about this clonotype: A library made for alpha chains picked up this beta chain off target, so its size means little. The V and J genes are TRBV9 and TRBJ2-7; no definite D call. The germline V gene has CDR1 SGDLS and CDR2 YYNGEE. The CDR3 has 11 residues. V lost 3 bases, J lost 7 bases, and 8 bases lay in between. CDR3 nucleotides: TGTGCCAGCAGCGCGACGGCTGAGCAGTACTTC. Translating it yields CASSATAEQYF.

As concerns this clonotype: Found in a library prepared for alpha chains, this beta chain is an off-target read, and its abundance has little meaning. J is TRBJ2-7 and V is TRBV20-1; D possibly uses TRBD1 or TRBD2 (5 bases each). The CDR3 extends over 14 amino acids. Germline CDR1 and CDR2: DFQATT and SNEGSKA (reference sequence). V was shortened by 5 bases and J by 3 bases, with 17 bases between the two germline ends. The CDR3 DNA follows: TGCAGTGCTCTAGGGGACCTAGACGGCTACGAGCAGTACTTC. The encoded protein is CSALGDLDGYEQYF.

This clonotype is deemed large. In a library made to pick up alpha chains, this beta chain is a stray read with a size that means little. J is TRBJ1-5 and V is TRBV6-2 or TRBV6-3; D possibly corresponds to TRBD1 (6 bases). Germline-derived CDR1 and CDR2 are MNHEY and SVGEGT. This CDR3 has 14 residues. The V gene lost 5 bases and the J gene lost 10 bases, with 18 bases spanning the gap. The CDR3, as DNA: TGTGCCAGCAGTATAAGGGGGGGAGGTCCACCCCAGCATTTT. Its protein product is CASSIRGGGPPQHF.

Relative to its sample, this clonotype is large (0.1 to 1%). This beta chain came through as a stray read in a library set up for alpha chains, and its size says little. The chain is built from TRBV7-6 and TRBJ2-1; D possibly corresponds to TRBD2 (5 bases). This CDR3 is 16 amino acids long. With 0 bases removed from V and 2 bases from J, the gap between germline ends came to 11 bases. The V gene's germline CDR1 is SGHVS and CDR2 FNYEAQ. CDR3 sequence (DNA): TGTGCCAGCAGCTTAGCAGGAGGTCGCGCCTACAATGAGCAGTTCTTC. It yields the protein CASSLAGGRAYNEQFF.

This clonotype occurred many times. This beta chain is a stray sequence in a library constructed for alpha chains; its clone size is not meaningful. The chain has TRBV7-2 and TRBJ1-5; no clear D. This CDR3 has 14 residues. Trimming removed 2 bases at V and 4 bases at J, with 9 bases between. Looked up from germline, CDR1 is SGHTA and CDR2 is FQGNSA. Written as DNA, the CDR3 is TGTGCCAGCAGCTTAACGGTGGGGAATCAGCCCCAGCATTTT. Its protein product is CASSLTVGNQPQHF. Full variable domain (missing parts from reference TRBV7-2 and TRBJ1-5): GAGVSQSPSNKVTEKGKDVELRCDPISGHTALYWYRQSLGQGLEFLIYFQGNSAPDKSGLPSDRFSAERTGGSVSTLTIQRTQQEDSAVYLCASSLTVGNQPQHFGDGTRLSIL.